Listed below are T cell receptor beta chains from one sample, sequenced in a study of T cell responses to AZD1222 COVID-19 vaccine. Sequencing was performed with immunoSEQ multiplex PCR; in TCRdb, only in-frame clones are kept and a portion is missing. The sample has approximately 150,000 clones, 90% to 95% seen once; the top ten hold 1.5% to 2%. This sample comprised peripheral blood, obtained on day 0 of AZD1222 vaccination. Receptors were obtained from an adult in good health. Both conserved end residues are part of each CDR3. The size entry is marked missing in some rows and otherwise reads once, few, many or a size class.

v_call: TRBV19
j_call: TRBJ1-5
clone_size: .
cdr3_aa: CAVKGGEDNQPQHF

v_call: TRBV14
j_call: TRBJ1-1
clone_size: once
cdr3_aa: CASSPVRFRGEAFF

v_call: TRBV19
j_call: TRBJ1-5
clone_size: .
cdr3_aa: CASSIMQGSGQPQHF

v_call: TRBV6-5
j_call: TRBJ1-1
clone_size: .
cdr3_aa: CASSSPGTKNTEAFF

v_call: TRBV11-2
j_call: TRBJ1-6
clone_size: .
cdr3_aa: CASSLERDSPLHF

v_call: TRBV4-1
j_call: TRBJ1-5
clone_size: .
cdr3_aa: CASSQEGSGNQPQHF

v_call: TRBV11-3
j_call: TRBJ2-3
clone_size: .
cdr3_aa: CASSLREAGWGDTQYF

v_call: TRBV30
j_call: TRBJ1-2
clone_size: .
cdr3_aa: CAWSPNTGTQYGYTF

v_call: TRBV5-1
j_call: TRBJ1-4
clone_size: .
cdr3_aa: CASSLGGGDEKLFF

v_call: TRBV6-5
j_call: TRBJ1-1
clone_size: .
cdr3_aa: CASSFYQEGAEAFF

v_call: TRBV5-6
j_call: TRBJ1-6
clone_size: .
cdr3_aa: CASSVGYDNSPLHF

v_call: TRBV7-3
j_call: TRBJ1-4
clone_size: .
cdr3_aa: CASSSTLGQKLFF

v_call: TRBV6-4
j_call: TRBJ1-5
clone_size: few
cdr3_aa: CASSDSSNQPQHF

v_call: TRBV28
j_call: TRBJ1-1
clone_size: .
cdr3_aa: CASSPHRGANTEAFF

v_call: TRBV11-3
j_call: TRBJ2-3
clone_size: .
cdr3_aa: CASSPGQSAEGAQYF

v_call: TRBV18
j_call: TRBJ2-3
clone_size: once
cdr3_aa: CASSPRRDRTSTDTQYF

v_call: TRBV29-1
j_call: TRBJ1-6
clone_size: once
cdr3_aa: CSDNREARPLHF

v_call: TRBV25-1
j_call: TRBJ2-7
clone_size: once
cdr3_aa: CASSVIQGTGSYEQYF

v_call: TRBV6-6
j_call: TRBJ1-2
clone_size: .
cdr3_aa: CASSYSPSAYDYTF

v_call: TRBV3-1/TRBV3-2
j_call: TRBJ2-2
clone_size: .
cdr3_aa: CASSQGASGANTGELFF